The 22 T cell receptor beta chains presented below share a single source sample, sequenced in a study of cytomegalovirus exposure and HLA in healthy donors. 60 Vbeta and 13 Jbeta primers were used in PCR. Repertoires were generated with immunoSEQ multiplex PCR, while TCRdb's copy carries only in-frame clones and drops some. Found here are 130,000 to 150,000 clones, 70% to 80% of them singletons; the top ten hold less than 3%. Sequenced material: PBMCs. These receptors came from a woman between 18 and 30 years old in good health and CMV-seropositive.

CDR3 coding DNA: TGTGCCAGCAAGAGAGACAACACAGATACGCAGTATTTT. This translates into CASKRDNTDTQYF. The V call is TRBV6-5, the J call TRBJ2-3; D gene unclear. V was pared by 7 bases and J by 2 bases, with 10 bases between. Germline V gives CDR1 MNHEY, CDR2 SVGAGI. The CDR3 loop spans 13 amino acids.

This clone appeared a few times. The chain has TRBV5-6 and TRBJ1-4, with 8 bases that match TRBD1. The CDR3 is 14 amino acids. Germline CDR1 SGHDT, CDR2 YYEEEE. V was pared by 1 base and J by 7 bases, with 3 bases of the junction left unmatched. The CDR3 loop is CASSLSTGGEKLFF. DNA for the CDR3: TGTGCCAGCAGCTTGAGTACAGGGGGTGAAAAACTGTTTTTT.

The chain joins TRBV6-5 to TRBJ2-5, with D possibly being TRBD2 (7 bases). Trimming took 2 bases from V and 4 from J, leaving 14 bases between them. Germline V gene sequence: CDR1 MNHEY, CDR2 SVGAGI. CDR3 length: 15 residues. CDR3 in amino acids: CASSYLGGGRETQYF. The CDR3 coding sequence is TGTGCCAGCAGTTACCTTGGGGGGGGGCGAGAGACCCAGTACTTC.

V and J are TRBV6-5 and TRBJ1-1, with a possible D match to TRBD1 (5 bases). The CDR3 spans 13 residues. Between the trimmed V and J ends, which lost 2 bases and 6 bases, there was a span of 10 bases. CDR1 is MNHEY, CDR2 SVGAGI, per germline. The CDR3 DNA follows: TGTGCCAGCAGTTACGCCCAGGGATCTGAAGCTTTCTTT. Translating it yields CASSYAQGSEAFF.

Here the CDR3 DNA reads TGTGCCAGCAGTGAATTAGCGGGGGGGACAGATACGCAGTATTTT. It yields the protein CASSELAGGTDTQYF. The chain uses TRBV27 and TRBJ2-3, with TRBD2 matching over 11 bases. The CDR3 contains 15 residues. Germline CDR1 is MNHEY and CDR2 is SMNVEV (reference sequence). V was pared by 5 bases and J by 3 bases, with 4 bases of the junction left unmatched.

The chain employs TRBV10-3 and TRBJ1-2, with 9 nucleotides matching TRBD1. Germline loops: CDR1 ENHRY, CDR2 SYGVKD. The V segment lost 6 bases and the J segment 10 bases; nucleotides outside the gene matches: 9. The CDR3 has 13 amino acids. In nucleotides, the CDR3 is TGTGCCATCAGGGGGACAGGGTTTAGTGACTACACCTTC. Its protein is CAIRGTGFSDYTF.

The chain is built from TRBV5-8 and TRBJ2-5; 9 bases agree with TRBD2. CDR1 and CDR2 from the germline V gene are SGHTS and YDEGEE. V shed 0 bases, J shed 3 bases, and the junction held 6 bases outside the gene matches. CDR3 length equals 16 residues. The CDR3 nucleotides read TGTGCCAGCAGCTTGGGACGGCTAGCGGGGAAAGAGACCCAGTACTTC. Translating gives CASSLGRLAGKETQYF.

The chain links TRBV5-1 to TRBJ2-5, with 15 bases lining up with TRBD2. V lost 3 bases to trimming and J lost 1 base; unmatched junction nucleotides: 1. Germline V gene data show CDR1 as SGHRS and CDR2 as YFSETQ. The CDR3 runs 16 residues. The DNA of the CDR3 is TGCGCCAGCAGCTGGACTAGCGGGGGGGCCCAAGAGACCCAGTACTTC. Protein: CASSWTSGGAQETQYF.

The V and J genes are TRBV5-1 and TRBJ2-7; tentative D call: TRBD1 (6 bases). Trimming cost V 4 bases and J 5 bases, with 16 bases left between them. Germline V gene lookup returns CDR1 SGHRS and CDR2 YFSETQ. This CDR3 contains 14 residues. CDR3 loop: CASSGGFGGDEQYF. The CDR3 DNA reads as TGCGCCAGCAGCGGGGGCTTTGGAGGAGACGAGCAGTACTTC. Looking up the rest from reference TRBV5-1 and TRBJ2-7 gives the full variable domain: KAGVTQTPRYLIKTRGQQVTLSCSPISGHRSVSWYQQTPGQGLQFLFEYFSETQRNKGNFPGRFSGRQFSNSRSEMNVSTLELGDSALYLCASSGGFGGDEQYFGPGTRLTVT.

The chain carries TRBV30 and TRBJ1-2, with TRBD1 matching 9 bases. The CDR3 totals 12 residues. After removal of 2 bases from V and 10 bases from J, the junction contained 5 bases not matched to a gene. CDR1 and CDR2 (germline): GTSNPN, SVGIG (reference sequence). CDR3 bases: TGTGCCTGGAGTATAACAGGGGGCCTCTACACCTTC. As protein: CAWSITGGLYTF.

This rearrangement joins TRBV5-4 to TRBJ2-2; 9 positions match TRBD1. There are 13 residues in the CDR3. The J segment lost 4 bases and the V segment lost 9 bases, leaving 4 bases of the junction unmatched. The germline CDR1 and CDR2 sequences are SGHNT and YYREEE (reference sequence). CDR3 residues: CATGTGPTGELFF. Here the CDR3 DNA reads TGTGCCACAGGGACAGGGCCCACCGGGGAGCTGTTTTTT.

V gene TRBV19 combines with J gene TRBJ1-2, with 7 bases that match TRBD1. The CDR3 spans 16 residues. With 6 bases clipped from V and 5 bases from J, the junction kept 15 bases outside the gene matches. From germline, CDR1 is LNHDA and CDR2 SQIVND (reference sequence). The CDR3 region has the DNA TGTGCCAGTAGCTGGGACAGATTACCGAGGGAATATGGCTACACCTTC. Amino acids: CASSWDRLPREYGYTF.

The chain recombines TRBV15 with TRBJ2-1, with 9 bases lining up with TRBD2. The germline V gene encodes CDR1 LNHNV and CDR2 YYDKDF (reference sequence). V lost 3 bases, J lost 6 bases, and 6 bases stayed unmatched. The CDR3 contains 15 residues. The CDR3, as DNA: TGTGCCACCAGCAGGCTAGCGGGGAGGAGCAATGAGCAGTTCTTC. Protein sequence: CATSRLAGRSNEQFF.

The chain recombines TRBV5-1 with TRBJ2-5, with D possibly matching TRBD2 (6 bases). CDR1 and CDR2 from the germline V gene are SGHRS and YFSETQ. The CDR3 extends over 15 amino acids. The V end was cut by 4 bases, the J end by 4 bases, with 17 bases between. CDR3 loop: CASSPGGVFGETQYF. CDR3 nucleotide sequence: TGCGCCAGCAGCCCCGGCGGGGTATTCGGAGAGACCCAGTACTTC.

This clone was picked up a small number of times. The CDR3 loop reads CASSDTLGSGELFF. DNA for the CDR3: TGTGCCAGCAGTGACACGTTGGGCTCCGGGGAGCTGTTTTTT. The V call is TRBV6-1, the J call TRBJ2-2; no definite D call. The germline V gene encodes CDR1 MNHNS and CDR2 SASEGT. Trimming left V 3 bases short and J 6 bases short, with 11 bases between. The CDR3 length is 14 residues.

V gene TRBV13 combines with J gene TRBJ2-1, with 7 bases identical to TRBD1. CDR3 size: 16 residues. In germline, CDR1 is PRHDT, CDR2 FYEKMQ (reference sequence). V was clipped by 7 bases and J by 4 bases; unmatched bases: 13. CDR3 DNA sequence: TGTGCCAGCAACATCCGTTCCGGGGACAGTTACAATGAGCAGTTCTTC. Protein product: CASNIRSGDSYNEQFF. The whole variable domain, remainder taken from reference TRBV13 and TRBJ2-1, is AAGVIQSPRHLIKEKRETATLKCYPIPRHDTVYWYQQGPGQDPQFLISFYEKMQSDKGSIPDRFSAQQFSDYHSELNMSSLELGDSALYFCASNIRSGDSYNEQFFGPGTRLTVL.

The chain couples TRBV6-5 to TRBJ2-3, with TRBD2 matching over 7 bases. Germline assignment: CDR1 MNHEY and CDR2 SVGAGI. Trimming took 8 bases from V and 2 from J; bases not matched to a gene: 1. This CDR3 region has 12 residues. The CDR3 loop is CASGTTTDTQYF. CDR3 sequence (DNA): TGTGCCAGCGGGACTACCACAGATACGCAGTATTTT.

This clone has more than one count but fewer than ten. V is TRBV7-2 and J is TRBJ1-1, with 8 bases lining up with TRBD1. Germline trimming cut 4 bases from V and 9 bases from J; bases unmatched to any gene: 4. Germline V gene data show CDR1 as SGHTA and CDR2 as FQGNSA. This CDR3 has 12 residues. This CDR3 reads CASSYRQGKAFF. The CDR3 bases are TGTGCCAGCAGCTATAGACAGGGGAAAGCTTTCTTT. Based on the CDR3 plus reference TRBV7-2 and TRBJ1-1, the full variable domain is GAGVSQSPSNKVTEKGKDVELRCDPISGHTALYWYRQSLGQGLEFLIYFQGNSAPDKSGLPSDRFSAERTGGSVSTLTIQRTQQEDSAVYLCASSYRQGKAFFGQGTRLTVV.

V usage is TRBV14 and J usage is TRBJ1-6; D not resolved. Trimming cost V 1 base and J 7 bases, with 11 bases left between them. CDR1 and CDR2 (germline): SGHDN, FVKESK. The CDR3 spans 15 residues. CDR3: CASSQVADFNSPLHF. The CDR3 coding sequence is TGTGCCAGCAGCCAAGTTGCGGATTTCAATTCACCCCTCCACTTT.

CDR3 DNA: TGTGCCAGCAGCGGGGGACAGAACACTGAAGCTTTCTTT. Its translation is CASSGGQNTEAFF. The chain couples TRBV5-6 to TRBJ1-1; possibly TRBD1 for D (6 bases). This CDR3 has 13 residues. Per germline, CDR1 SGHDT and CDR2 YYEEEE. V was shortened by 4 bases and J by 1 base, with 8 bases between the two germline ends.

The gene calls are TRBV6-5 and TRBJ1-1; D gene ambiguous. Per germline, CDR1 MNHEY and CDR2 SVGAGI. V lost 0 bases and J lost 1, with 9 bases in between. The CDR3 consists of 15 residues. CDR3 in DNA: TGTGCCAGCAGTTACTCGTCGACGGGGAACACTGAAGCTTTCTTT. Protein product: CASSYSSTGNTEAFF.

The chain combines TRBV28 with TRBJ1-5; D might be TRBD1 (6 bases). Germline assignment: CDR1 MDHEN and CDR2 SYDVKM. This CDR3 is built from 18 residues. V was cut by 5 bases and J by 0 bases, with 20 bases left in between. The DNA of the CDR3 is TGTGCCAGCAGTAGATCGGGGGGGGCGAAATATAGCAATCAGCCCCAGCATTTT. Protein sequence: CASSRSGGAKYSNQPQHF.